The entry that follows covers one T cell receptor beta chain sequence. The data were obtained in a study of blood T cell repertoires in COVID-19. V was cut by 1 base and J by 5 bases, with 14 bases left in between. This CDR3 is built from 15 residues. Germline lookup yields CDR1 SEHNR and CDR2 FQNEAQ (reference sequence). Under the authors' procedure: The authors estimated nucleated cell counts from reference gene primer amplification. This table comes from immunoSEQ multiplex PCR, and its TCRdb copy is limited to in-frame clones, with some not included. V and J calls and clone size are those listed in that table; D and trimming were worked out from the DNA. The table has over 75,000 clones, approximately 92% seen once; the top ten hold approximately 5.2%.

The source of this sequence is a woman older than 75 with active COVID-19. Sequencing was carried out using peripheral blood. The rearrangement joins TRBV7-9 to TRBJ2-5; tentative D call: TRBD2 (7 bases). Written as DNA, the CDR3 is TGTGCCAGCAGCTTAGAGGGGGGGCGTGGGGAGACCCAGTACTTC. Translating it yields CASSLEGGRGETQYF.